The sequence of this T cell receptor (beta chain) was determined in a study of blood T cell repertoires in COVID-19. Study information: Donors in the United States, Italy and Spain gave samples during acute or convalescent COVID-19. PBMCs, B-cell-depleted T cells, or T cells were the source of the cDNA or gDNA that made up the material.

Germline CDR1 reads SNHLY; CDR2 reads FYNNEI. Trimming left V 5 bases short and J 1 base short, with 11 bases between. The CDR3 totals 14 residues. As originally analysed: Estimation of nucleated cell counts relied on the amplification of reference gene primers. Sequencing was performed with immunoSEQ multiplex PCR; in TCRdb, only in-frame clones are kept and a portion is missing. V and J calls plus clone size are reproduced from that table; the DNA served to infer D and trimming. The sample yields approximately 280,000 clones, approximately 88% seen once. The source material was peripheral blood. This chain joins TRBV2 and TRBJ1-1; maybe TRBD1 (5 bases). The receptor's source is a man in his late teens or twenties with active or convalescent COVID-19. The CDR3 here is CASSLQDGNTEAFF. The CDR3 DNA sequence: TGTGCCAGCAGTCTACAGGACGGGAACACTGAAGCTTTCTTT.